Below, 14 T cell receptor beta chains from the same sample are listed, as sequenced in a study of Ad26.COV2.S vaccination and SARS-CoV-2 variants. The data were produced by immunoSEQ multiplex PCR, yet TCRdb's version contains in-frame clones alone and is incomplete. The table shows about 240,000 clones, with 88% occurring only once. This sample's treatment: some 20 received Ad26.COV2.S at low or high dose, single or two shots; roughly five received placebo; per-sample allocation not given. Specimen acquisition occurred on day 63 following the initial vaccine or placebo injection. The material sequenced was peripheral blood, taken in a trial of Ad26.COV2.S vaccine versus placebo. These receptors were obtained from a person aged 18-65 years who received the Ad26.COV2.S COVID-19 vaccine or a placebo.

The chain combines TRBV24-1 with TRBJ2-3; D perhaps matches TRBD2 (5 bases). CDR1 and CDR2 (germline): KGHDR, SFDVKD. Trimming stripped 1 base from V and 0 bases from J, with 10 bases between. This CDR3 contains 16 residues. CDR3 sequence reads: CATSDFWGDSTDTQYF. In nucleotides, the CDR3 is TGTGCCACCAGTGATTTTTGGGGAGACAGCACAGATACGCAGTATTTT.

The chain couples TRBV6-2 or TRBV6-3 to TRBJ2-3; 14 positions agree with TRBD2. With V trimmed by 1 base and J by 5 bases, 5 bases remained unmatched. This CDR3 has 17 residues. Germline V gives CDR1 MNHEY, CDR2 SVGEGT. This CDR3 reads CASSYWGLAGVLDTQYF. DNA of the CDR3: TGTGCCAGCAGTTACTGGGGACTAGCGGGAGTTCTAGATACGCAGTATTTT.

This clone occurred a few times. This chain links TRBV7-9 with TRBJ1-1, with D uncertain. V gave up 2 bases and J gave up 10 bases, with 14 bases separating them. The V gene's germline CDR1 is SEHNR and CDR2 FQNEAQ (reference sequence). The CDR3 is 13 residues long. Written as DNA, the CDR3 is TGTGCCAGCAGCTTACCGCTCGAGCTCGGAGCTTTCTTT. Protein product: CASSLPLELGAFF.

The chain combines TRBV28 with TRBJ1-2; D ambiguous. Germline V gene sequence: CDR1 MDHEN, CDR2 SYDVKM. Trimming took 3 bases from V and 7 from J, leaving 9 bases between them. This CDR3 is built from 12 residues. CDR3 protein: CASSFPWSGYTF. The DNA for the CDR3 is TGTGCCAGCAGTTTCCCTTGGTCTGGCTACACCTTC.

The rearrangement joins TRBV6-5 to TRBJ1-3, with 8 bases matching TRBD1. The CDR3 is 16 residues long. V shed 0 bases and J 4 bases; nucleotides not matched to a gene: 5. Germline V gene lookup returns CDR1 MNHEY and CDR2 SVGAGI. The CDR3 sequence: CASSYSSGQGGNTIYF. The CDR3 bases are TGTGCCAGCAGTTACTCCTCTGGACAGGGAGGAAACACCATATATTTT.

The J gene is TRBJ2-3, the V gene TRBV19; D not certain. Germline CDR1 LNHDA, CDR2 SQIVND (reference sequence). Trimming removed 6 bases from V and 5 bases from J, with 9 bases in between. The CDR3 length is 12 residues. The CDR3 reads CASRTPQDTQYF. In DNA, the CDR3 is TGTGCCAGTAGGACCCCTCAAGATACGCAGTATTTT.

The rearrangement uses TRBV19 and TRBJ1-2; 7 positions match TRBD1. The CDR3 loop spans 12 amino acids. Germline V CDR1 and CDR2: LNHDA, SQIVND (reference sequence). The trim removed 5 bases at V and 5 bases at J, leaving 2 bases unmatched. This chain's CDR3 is CASSVRGYGYTF. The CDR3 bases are TGTGCCAGTAGTGTCAGGGGGTATGGCTACACCTTC.

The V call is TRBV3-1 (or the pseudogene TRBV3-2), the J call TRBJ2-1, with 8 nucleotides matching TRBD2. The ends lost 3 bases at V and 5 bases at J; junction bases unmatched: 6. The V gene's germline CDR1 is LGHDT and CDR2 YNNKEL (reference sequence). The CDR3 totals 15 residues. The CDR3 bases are TGTGCCAGCAGCCAGGTCCTAGCGGGCAACAATGAGCAGTTCTTC. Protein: CASSQVLAGNNEQFF.

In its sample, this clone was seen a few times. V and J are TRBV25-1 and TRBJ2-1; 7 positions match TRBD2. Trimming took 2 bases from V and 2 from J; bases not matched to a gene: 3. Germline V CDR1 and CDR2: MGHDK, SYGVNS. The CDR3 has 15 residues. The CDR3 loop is CASSEGRAPYNEQFF. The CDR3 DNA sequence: TGTGCCAGCAGTGAAGGGAGGGCACCCTACAATGAGCAGTTCTTC.

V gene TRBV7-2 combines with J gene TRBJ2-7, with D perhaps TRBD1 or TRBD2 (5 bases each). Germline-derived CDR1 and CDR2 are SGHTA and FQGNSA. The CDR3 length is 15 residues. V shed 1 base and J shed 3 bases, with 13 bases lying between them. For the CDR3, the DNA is TGTGCCAGCAGCTTAGGAGGGGTGGGCAGCTACGAGCAGTACTTC. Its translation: CASSLGGVGSYEQYF. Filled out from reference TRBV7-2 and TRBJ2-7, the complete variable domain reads GAGVSQSPSNKVTEKGKDVELRCDPISGHTALYWYRQSLGQGLEFLIYFQGNSAPDKSGLPSDRFSAERTGGSVSTLTIQRTQQEDSAVYLCASSLGGVGSYEQYFGPGTRLTVT.

The CDR3: CASSLDSSLYEQYF. Written as DNA, the CDR3 is TGTGCCAGCAGCTTGGACAGCTCTCTCTACGAGCAGTACTTC. This chain joins TRBV5-8 and TRBJ2-7; D unclear. Germline V gene data show CDR1 as SGHTS and CDR2 as YDEGEE. V shed 0 bases and J shed 3 bases, with 10 bases lying between them. The CDR3 extends over 14 amino acids.

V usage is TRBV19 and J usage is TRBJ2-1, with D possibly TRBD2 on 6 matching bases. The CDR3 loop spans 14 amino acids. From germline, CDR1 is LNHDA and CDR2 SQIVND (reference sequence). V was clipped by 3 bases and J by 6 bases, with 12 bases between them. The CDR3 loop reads CASSMGGIINEQFF. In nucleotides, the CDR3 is TGTGCCAGTAGTATGGGCGGGATAATCAATGAGCAGTTCTTC.

The CDR3 DNA sequence: TGTGCAAGTCGCTTAGGAGCTAGCGGGACACGAGAGACCCAGTACTTC. Protein sequence: CASRLGASGTRETQYF. The V and J genes are TRBV12-2 and TRBJ2-5; the DNA was not compared with TRBD2, the D call given in the table. TRBV12-2 is a known pseudogene. The CDR3 runs 16 residues.

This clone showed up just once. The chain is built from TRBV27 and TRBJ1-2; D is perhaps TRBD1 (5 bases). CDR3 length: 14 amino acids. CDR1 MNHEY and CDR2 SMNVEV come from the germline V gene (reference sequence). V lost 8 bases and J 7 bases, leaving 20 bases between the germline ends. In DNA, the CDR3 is TGTGCCAGCTCCTACAATGTAGGGGTAGGTGGCTACACCTTC. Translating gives CASSYNVGVGGYTF.